This record looks at one TCR beta chain sequence and its context. This clonotype was seen many times. Its antigen remains unidentified. No qualities accompany the bases; no much larger clone lies one base away. This entry belongs to a study of early T cells in non-severe SARS-CoV-2 infection (dated by TCRdb to the early 2020s). Looking at the study overall: Because TCR sequencing was done on bulk RNA from unsorted whole blood, the alpha and beta chains could not be paired.

The study was a case-control design nested within a healthcare worker cohort in London, UK, with weekly nasopharyngeal swab PCR tests and blood sampling. Healthcare workers were recruited during the week of the UK lockdown, between 23 and 31 March 2020, and followed weekly for up to about 15 weeks. The investigation overall reported the following: VDJdb matching was skewed toward anti-spike CD8 responses and likely underestimated virus-specific expansions, missing private and CD4 specificities.

Receptors were amplified or captured by 5' RACE. Sequencing used a NextSeq 500. The TCR library protocol attached unique molecular identifiers to individual cDNA molecules to correct for sequencing error and PCR bias. Sequencing covered both TCR alpha and beta chains, and within each sample the abundances of alpha and beta sequences were tightly co-correlated. On the study's bioinformatics: V gene, J gene and CDR3 annotation of TCR sequences was performed with Decombinator V4. Expanded TCRs were defined as changing significantly between any two time points under a Poisson model with p below 0.0001. TCR abundances were normalised to the total number of TCRs sequenced per sample and expressed as counts per million. VDJdb, accessed 1 November 2021, was searched for CMV, EBV and SARS-CoV-2 annotated TCRs, excluding TCRs annotated for multiple antigens. TCRdb reworked the public reads: Q25 trimming with fastp, MiXCR clone assembly, productive beta chains retained. Under each unique CDR3 protein, matching rows form one entry showing the most common genes and DNA. The V and J calls were determined by TCRdb, not by the authors. The sample table records some 31,000 distinct CDR3 sequences; approximately 6% of these occur just once. Together, the top ten hold approximately 5% of the sample.

The receptor was derived from an adult who was a healthcare worker with PCR-confirmed SARS-CoV-2 infection or an uninfected control (not recorded which). The source material was whole blood.

The DNA sequence reads TGTGCCAGCAGCTTAGGGAACCGGCCGCGGGAGCAGTACTTC. Its product reads: CASSLGNRPREQYF. This chain joins TRBV11-2 to TRBJ2-7; a confident D gene designation cannot be given. Between the V and J ends, shortened by 1 base and 7 bases respectively, the junction contains 14 bases. The CDR3 measures 14 amino acids from cysteine to phenylalanine. Only CDR3 DNA remains: 42 bases, in frame from the first base. As encoded in the germline V gene, CDR1 is SGHAT while CDR2 is FQNNGV.